One TCR beta chain is described in this entry. This receptor's antigen is unknown. Base qualities are not at hand, and no much larger clone is one base apart. Whole blood was collected in K2EDTA tubes by collaborating institutions according to the institutions' own protocols. For TCRbeta analysis, collaborator samples were shipped as frozen whole blood, as isolated PBMCs, or as DNA extracted from either sample type. The data were taken from a study of blood T cell repertoires in COVID-19 (dated by TCRdb to 2018 to 2021). About the investigation overall: Samples covering the acute and convalescent phases of COVID-19 were provided by collaborators in the United States, Italy and Spain. The prospective study material was composed of cDNA or gDNA derived from T cells, B-cell-depleted T cells, or PBMCs. The dataset comprised deeply sampled blood TCRbeta repertoires from subjects exposed to, actively infected with, or recovered from COVID-19. The repertoires were released in a freely available public database intended as a resource for research on the immune response to SARS-CoV-2. The samples were drawn from the first 160 participants of the ongoing ImmuneRACE study and from roughly 1,300 subjects provided by 6 global collaborators. Nearly every sample came with metadata listing a de-identified subject ID, COVID-19 status, age in years and sex. Where HLA class I and class II types were available, the types were taken from metadata supplied by the sample provider, not from assay-based typing.

Results and caveats for the whole study, not just this receptor: The quantity of clinical and demographic metadata differed by source and by participant and was supplied without curation.

The cysteine opens and the phenylalanine closes a CDR3 of 15 amino acids. The sequence is cut down to CDR3 DNA, 45 bases in frame from base 1. CDR1 and CDR2, per the germline V gene, are SGHTA and FQGNSA. Clipping removes 5 bases from V and 4 bases from J, with 9 as the unmatched junction base count. TCRbeta CDR3 regions were amplified from genomic DNA by means of the immunoSEQ Assay, a bias-controlled multiplex PCR. The study's processing was this. The number of nucleated cells in each sample was estimated by amplification of reference gene primers within the assay. To quantify the absolute abundance of each unique TCRbeta CDR3 rearrangement, sequence reads were collapsed and filtered. For each sample, productive Simpson clonality was calculated as the square root of Simpson's diversity index over productive rearrangements. The immuneACCESS repertoire file appears here via TCRdb, limited to in-frame rearrangements. These files lack a portion of the clones; in checked studies, under half of the deficit traces to unresolved V genes, and the cause of the others is not known. V, J and clone size derive from that table, while D and trimming were established from the DNA sequence. For this sample there are around 50,000 clones; roughly 88% appear just once. The ten biggest clones cover 50% to 75% of the sample.

The sequence was collected from a man between 70 and 80 years old with acute or convalescent COVID-19. Recombination linked TRBV7-2 to TRBJ2-5, with 8 bases aligning to TRBD1. The material sequenced was peripheral blood. CDR3 sequence: CASSHDSDRGETQYF. Read as DNA, the sequence is TGTGCCAGCAGCCACGATTCTGACAGGGGAGAGACCCAGTACTTC.